This T cell receptor beta chain was recorded in a study of blood T cells in healthy people across ages. It was with a sample-barcoded 5' primer and a J-beta primer mix that a second PCR of about 6 to 12 cycles was run. TCRdb re-called the 5' RACE reads through MiXCR, storing one row per CDR3 protein. The sample contains some 1,000,000 distinct CDR3 sequences, approximately 25% of which appear only once. There are a few counts of this clonotype. The junction does not match germline at one end; this may be a read error. The CDR3 is 16 residues long. These sequences were also reported in another study, on T cells of mothers and their children. That report notes: Extraction yielded RNA that went, in full, into cDNA synthesis at around 1.5 ug per 15 ul. Primer M1S, used in the second PCR, introduced sample barcodes and 2-4 random nucleotides.

The clonotype originates from a girl aged 2 to 10 in good health. The chain combines TRBV12-3 or TRBV12-4 with TRBJ2-5, with 9 bases that match TRBD2. Source material: blood. CDR3 region: CASSLRREGYQEAQYF. The CDR3 DNA follows: TGTGCCAGCAGTTTAAGGCGGGAGGGATACCAAGAGGCCCAGTACTTC.